This TCR beta chain was obtained from a study of CD8 T cells in Susac syndrome. From blood CD8+ and CD4+ T cells, the TCR beta chain was sequenced. Negative isolation yielded CD8+ and CD4+ T cells; FACS enriched TEMRA cells. This CDR3 contains 14 residues. CDR1 and CDR2 from the germline V gene are SGDLS and YYNGEE. V was shortened by 7 bases and J by 2 bases, with 15 bases between the two germline ends. RNA totalling 0.5 to 1 ug underwent reverse transcription with random hexamers. Via MiXCR, TCRdb re-called the immunoSEQ multiplex PCR reads, giving one row per CDR3 protein. This table holds about 210,000 distinct CDR3 sequences, 95% found once.

The rearrangement uses TRBV9 and TRBJ1-2; D is unclear. The sample comprised CD4+ T cells from PBMCs. The clonotype was recovered from a human donor with multiple sclerosis. CDR3 coding DNA: TGTGCCAGCTCTTTGGCGGATAACAACTATGGCTACACCTTC. Its translation: CASSLADNNYGYTF.